The source of this T cell receptor beta chain is a study of vaccination and CD4 T cells after COVID-19. Turning to the study itself: Collection of post-COVID samples occurred a median about 100 days after diagnosis, spanning a range of 35 to 161.

The Oncomine TCR Beta short-read assay was what sequenced the DNA obtained from cultured CD4+ T cells. TCRdb reprocessed the PCR reads via MiXCR and lists one record per CDR3 protein. In the table there are about 13,000 distinct CDR3 sequences, more than 75% of which are singletons. The sample's treatment: roughly 11-day PBMC culture with coronavirus spike peptide pools or control peptides (ViraFEST assay). As concerns this clonotype: The antigen is undetermined. A read error may produce the germline difference seen at one junction end.

The CDR3 totals 18 residues. Per the germline V gene, CDR1 is ENHRY and CDR2 is SYGVKD. V and J are TRBV10-3 and TRBJ1-2; D may be TRBD1 (6 bases). Sequenced input: CD4+ T cells from blood, cultured in vitro. The clonotype was recovered from a human donor who had recovered from COVID-19. This CDR3 reads CASSEAFATGAGSYGYTF. The CDR3 coding sequence is TGTGCCAGCAGTGAAGCTTTTGCAACGGGGGCGGGTTCCTATGGCTACACCTTC.